This T cell receptor (beta chain) derives from a study of CD8 T cells in Susac syndrome. Study-wide points: The TCR sequencing and HLA analysis in the study involved a relatively small number of individuals, as the study acknowledged.

On this clonotype itself: Its target is not known.

High-throughput TCR beta sequencing covered peripheral CD8+ and CD4+ T cells. Purification of the CD8+ and CD4+ T cells relied on negative isolation, and TEMRA cells underwent FACS enrichment. Reverse transcription of about 0.5 to 1 ug RNA was performed with random hexamers. Amplification of the TCR beta CDR3 was carried out by immunoSEQ multiplex PCR, which spanned a total of 54 Vbeta and 13 Jbeta segments. TCRdb used MiXCR to reprocess the immunoSEQ multiplex PCR reads, holding one entry per CDR3 protein. There are about 150,000 distinct CDR3 sequences in the sample; around 96% occur only once, and more than 0.2% lies in the top ten. Germline values: CDR1 SGDLS, CDR2 YYNGEE. With 5 bases removed from V and 6 bases from J, the gap between germline ends came to 11 bases. This CDR3 comprises 12 residues.

Sequenced: CD8+ T cells from PBMCs. The chain joins TRBV9 to TRBJ1-2; D is ambiguous. The receptor was derived from a human donor with multiple sclerosis. CDR3 sequence: CASRDLANGYTF. The DNA for the CDR3 is TGTGCCAGCAGAGACCTAGCGAATGGCTACACCTTC. The whole variable domain, remainder taken from reference TRBV9 and TRBJ1-2, is DSGVTQTPKHLITATGQRVTLRCSPRSGDLSVYWYQQSLDQGLQFLIQYYNGEERAKGNILERFSAQQFPDLHSELNLSSLELGDSALYFCASRDLANGYTFGSGTRLTVV.